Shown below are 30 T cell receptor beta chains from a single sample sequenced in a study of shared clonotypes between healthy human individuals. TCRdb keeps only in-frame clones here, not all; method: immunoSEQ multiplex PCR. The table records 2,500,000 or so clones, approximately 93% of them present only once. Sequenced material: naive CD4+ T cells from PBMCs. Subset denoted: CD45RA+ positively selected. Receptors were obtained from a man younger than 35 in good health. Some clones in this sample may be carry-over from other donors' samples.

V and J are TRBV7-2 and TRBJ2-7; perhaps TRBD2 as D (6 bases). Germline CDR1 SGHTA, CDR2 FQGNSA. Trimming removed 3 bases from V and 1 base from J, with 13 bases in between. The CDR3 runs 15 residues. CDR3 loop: CASSFPGVRSYEQYF. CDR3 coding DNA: TGTGCCAGCAGCTTCCCGGGAGTCCGATCCTACGAGCAGTACTTC.

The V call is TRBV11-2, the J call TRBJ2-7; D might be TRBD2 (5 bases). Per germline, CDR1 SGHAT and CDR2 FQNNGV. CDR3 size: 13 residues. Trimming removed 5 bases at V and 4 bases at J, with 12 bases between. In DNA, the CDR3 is TGTGCCAGCAGCCCCAGCGGAACATACGAGCAGTACTTC. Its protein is CASSPSGTYEQYF.

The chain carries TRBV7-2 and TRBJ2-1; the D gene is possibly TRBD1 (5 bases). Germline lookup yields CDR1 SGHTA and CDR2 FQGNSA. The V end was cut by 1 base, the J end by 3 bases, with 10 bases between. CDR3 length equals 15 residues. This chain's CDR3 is CASSLVRENYNEQFF. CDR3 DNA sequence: TGTGCCAGCAGCTTAGTCAGGGAAAACTACAATGAGCAGTTCTTC.

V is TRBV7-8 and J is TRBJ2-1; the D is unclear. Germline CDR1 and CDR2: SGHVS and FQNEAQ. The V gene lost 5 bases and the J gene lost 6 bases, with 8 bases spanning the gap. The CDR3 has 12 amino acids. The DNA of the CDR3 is TGTGCCAGCAGCCTTAACAGCAATGAGCAGTTCTTC. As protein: CASSLNSNEQFF.

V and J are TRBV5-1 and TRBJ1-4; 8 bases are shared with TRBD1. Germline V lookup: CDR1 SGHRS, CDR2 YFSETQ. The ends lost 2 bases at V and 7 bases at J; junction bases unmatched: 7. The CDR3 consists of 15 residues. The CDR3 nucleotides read TGCGCCAGCAGCTTCCGGCAGGGGGCGCGTGAAAAACTGTTTTTT. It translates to CASSFRQGAREKLFF.

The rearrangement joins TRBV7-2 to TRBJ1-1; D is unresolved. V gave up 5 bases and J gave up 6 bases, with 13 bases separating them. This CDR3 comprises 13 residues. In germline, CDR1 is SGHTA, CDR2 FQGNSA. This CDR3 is CASSKQTGAEAFF. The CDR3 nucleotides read TGTGCCAGCAGCAAACAGACGGGCGCTGAAGCTTTCTTT.

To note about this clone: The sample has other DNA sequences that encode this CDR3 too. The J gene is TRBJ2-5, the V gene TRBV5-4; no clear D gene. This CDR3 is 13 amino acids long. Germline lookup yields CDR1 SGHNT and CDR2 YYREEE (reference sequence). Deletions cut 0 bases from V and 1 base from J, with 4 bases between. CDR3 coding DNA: TGTGCCAGCAGCTTGGGACTCCAAGAGACCCAGTACTTC. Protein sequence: CASSLGLQETQYF.

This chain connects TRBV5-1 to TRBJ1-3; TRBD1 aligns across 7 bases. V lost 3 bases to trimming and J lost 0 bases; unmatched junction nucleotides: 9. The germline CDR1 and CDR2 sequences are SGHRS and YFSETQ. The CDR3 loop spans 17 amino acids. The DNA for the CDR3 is TGCGCCAGCAGCTACTACGGGACAGCTTCCTCTGGAAACACCATATATTTT. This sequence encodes CASSYYGTASSGNTIYF.

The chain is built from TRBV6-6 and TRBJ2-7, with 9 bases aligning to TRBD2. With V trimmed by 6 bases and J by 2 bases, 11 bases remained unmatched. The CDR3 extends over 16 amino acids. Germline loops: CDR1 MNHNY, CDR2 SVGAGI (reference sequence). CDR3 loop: CASRSPSGVGAYEQYF. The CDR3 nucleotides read TGTGCCAGCAGGTCGCCTAGCGGGGTTGGCGCCTACGAGCAGTACTTC.

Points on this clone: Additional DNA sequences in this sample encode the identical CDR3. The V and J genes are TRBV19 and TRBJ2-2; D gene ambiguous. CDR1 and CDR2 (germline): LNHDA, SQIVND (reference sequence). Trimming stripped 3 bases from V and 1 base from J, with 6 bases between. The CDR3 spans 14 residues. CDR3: CASSIRENTGELFF. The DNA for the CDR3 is TGTGCCAGTAGTATTAGGGAGAACACCGGGGAGCTGTTTTTT.

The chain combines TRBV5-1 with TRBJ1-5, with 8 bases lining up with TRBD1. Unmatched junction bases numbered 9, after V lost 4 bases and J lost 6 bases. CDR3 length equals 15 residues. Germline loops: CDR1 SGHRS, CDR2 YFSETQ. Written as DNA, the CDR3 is TGCGCCAGCAGCCTGGAGGCAGGGGGCGGTCAGCCCCAGCATTTT. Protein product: CASSLEAGGGQPQHF.

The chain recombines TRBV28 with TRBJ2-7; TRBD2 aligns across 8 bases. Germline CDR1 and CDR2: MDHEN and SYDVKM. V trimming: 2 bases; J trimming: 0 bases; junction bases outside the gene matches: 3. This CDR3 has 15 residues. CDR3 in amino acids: CASSLAGGSSYEQYF. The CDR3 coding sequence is TGTGCCAGCAGTTTAGCGGGGGGAAGCTCCTACGAGCAGTACTTC.

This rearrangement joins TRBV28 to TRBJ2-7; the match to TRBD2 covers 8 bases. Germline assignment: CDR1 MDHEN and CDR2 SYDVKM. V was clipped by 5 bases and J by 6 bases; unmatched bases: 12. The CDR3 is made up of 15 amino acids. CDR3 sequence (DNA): TGTGCCAGCAGTATACCGGGGGGGGAAGTAGGCGAGCAGTACTTC. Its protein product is CASSIPGGEVGEQYF.

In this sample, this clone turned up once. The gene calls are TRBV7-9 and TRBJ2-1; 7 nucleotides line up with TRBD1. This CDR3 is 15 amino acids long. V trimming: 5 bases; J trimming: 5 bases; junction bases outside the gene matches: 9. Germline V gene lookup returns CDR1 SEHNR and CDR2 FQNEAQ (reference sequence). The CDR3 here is CASSPRGTDDNEQFF. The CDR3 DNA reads TGTGCCAGCAGCCCCCGAGGGACAGATGACAATGAGCAGTTCTTC.

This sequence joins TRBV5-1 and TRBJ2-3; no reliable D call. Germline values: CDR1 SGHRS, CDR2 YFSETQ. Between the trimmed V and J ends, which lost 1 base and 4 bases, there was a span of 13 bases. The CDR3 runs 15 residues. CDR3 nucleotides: TGCGCCAGCAGCTTGAATAGGAGAGGCGCAGATACGCAGTATTTT. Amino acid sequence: CASSLNRRGADTQYF.

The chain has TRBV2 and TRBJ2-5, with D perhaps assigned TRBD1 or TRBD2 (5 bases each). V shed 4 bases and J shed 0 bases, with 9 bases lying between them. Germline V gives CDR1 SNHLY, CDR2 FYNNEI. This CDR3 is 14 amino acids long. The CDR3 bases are TGTGCCAGCAGTGGCAGGGAGTACCAAGAGACCCAGTACTTC. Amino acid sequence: CASSGREYQETQYF. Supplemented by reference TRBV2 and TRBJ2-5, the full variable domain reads EPEVTQTPSHQVTQMGQEVILRCVPISNHLYFYWYRQILGQKVEFLVSFYNNEISEKSEIFDDQFSVERPDGSNFTLKIRSTKLEDSAMYFCASSGREYQETQYFGPGTRLLVL.

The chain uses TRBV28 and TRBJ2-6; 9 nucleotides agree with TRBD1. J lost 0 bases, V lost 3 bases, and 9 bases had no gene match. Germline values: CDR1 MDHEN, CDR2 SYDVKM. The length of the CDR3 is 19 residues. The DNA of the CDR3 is TGTGCCAGCAGTTTTCCAACCGGGACAGGGCGCTCTGGGGCCAACGTCCTGACTTTC. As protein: CASSFPTGTGRSGANVLTF.

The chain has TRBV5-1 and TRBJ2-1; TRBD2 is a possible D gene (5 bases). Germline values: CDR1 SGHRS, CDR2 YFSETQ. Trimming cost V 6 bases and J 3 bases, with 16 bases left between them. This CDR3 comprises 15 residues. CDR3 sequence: CASTPFGLVYNEQFF. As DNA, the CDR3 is TGCGCCAGCACTCCCTTCGGACTGGTCTACAATGAGCAGTTCTTC.

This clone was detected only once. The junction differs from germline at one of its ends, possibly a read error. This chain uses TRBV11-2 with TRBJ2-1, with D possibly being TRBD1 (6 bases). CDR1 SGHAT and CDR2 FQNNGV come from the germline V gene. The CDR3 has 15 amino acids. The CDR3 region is CANSSGQRRANEQFF. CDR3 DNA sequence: TGTGCCAACAGCTCCGGACAGCGAAGGGCGAATGAGCAGTTCTTC. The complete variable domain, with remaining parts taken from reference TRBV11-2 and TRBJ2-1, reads EAGVAQSPRYKIIEKRQSVAFWCNPISGHATLYWYQQILGQGPKLLIQFQNNGVVDDSQLPKDRFSAERLKGVDSTLKIQPAKLEDSAVYLCANSSGQRRANEQFFGPGTRLTVL.

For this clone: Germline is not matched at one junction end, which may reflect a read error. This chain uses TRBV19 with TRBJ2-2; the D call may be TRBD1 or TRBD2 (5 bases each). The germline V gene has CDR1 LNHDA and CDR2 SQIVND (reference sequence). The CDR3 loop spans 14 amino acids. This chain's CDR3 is CASGDPAKTGELFF. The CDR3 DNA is TGTGCCAGTGGGGACCCAGCGAAAACCGGGGAGCTGTTTTTT.

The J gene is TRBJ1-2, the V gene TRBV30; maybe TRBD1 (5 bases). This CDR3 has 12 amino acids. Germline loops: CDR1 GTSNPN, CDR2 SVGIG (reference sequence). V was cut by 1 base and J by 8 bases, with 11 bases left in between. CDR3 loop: CAWSAQGEGYTF. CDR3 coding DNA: TGTGCCTGGAGTGCCCAGGGTGAAGGCTACACCTTC.

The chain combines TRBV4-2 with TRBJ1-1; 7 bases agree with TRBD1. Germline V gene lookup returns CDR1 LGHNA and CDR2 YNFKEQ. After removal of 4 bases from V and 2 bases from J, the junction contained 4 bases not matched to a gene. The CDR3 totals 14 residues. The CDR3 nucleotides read TGTGCCAGCAGCCCCGGGACAGTTAACACTGAAGCTTTCTTT. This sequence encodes CASSPGTVNTEAFF.

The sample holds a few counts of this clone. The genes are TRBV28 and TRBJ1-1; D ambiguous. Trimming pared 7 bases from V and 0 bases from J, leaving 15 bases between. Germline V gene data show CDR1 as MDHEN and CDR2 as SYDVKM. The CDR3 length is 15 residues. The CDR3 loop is CASNFLGRMNTEAFF. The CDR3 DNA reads TGTGCCAGCAATTTCCTAGGCAGGATGAACACTGAAGCTTTCTTT.

The CDR3 reads CASSYSTVGGAFF. CDR3 in DNA: TGTGCCAGCAGCTACTCAACGGTGGGGGGAGCTTTCTTT. This chain connects TRBV14 to TRBJ1-1; D may be TRBD1 (5 bases). This CDR3 is built from 13 residues. V lost 5 bases and J 10 bases, leaving 17 bases between the germline ends. The germline V gene encodes CDR1 SGHDN and CDR2 FVKESK.

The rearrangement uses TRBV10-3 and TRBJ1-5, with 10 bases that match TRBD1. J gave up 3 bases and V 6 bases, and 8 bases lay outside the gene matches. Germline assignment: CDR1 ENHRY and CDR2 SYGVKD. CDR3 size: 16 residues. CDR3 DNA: TGTGCCATCAGGGACCCGGGGACAGGGGACAATCAGCCCCAGCATTTT. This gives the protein CAIRDPGTGDNQPQHF.

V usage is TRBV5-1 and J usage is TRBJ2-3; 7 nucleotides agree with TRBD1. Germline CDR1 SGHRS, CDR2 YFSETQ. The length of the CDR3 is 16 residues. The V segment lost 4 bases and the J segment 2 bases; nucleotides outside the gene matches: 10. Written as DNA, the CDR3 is TGCGCCAGCAGCGCAGGCCGGGACAGATACACAGATACGCAGTATTTT. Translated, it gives CASSAGRDRYTDTQYF.

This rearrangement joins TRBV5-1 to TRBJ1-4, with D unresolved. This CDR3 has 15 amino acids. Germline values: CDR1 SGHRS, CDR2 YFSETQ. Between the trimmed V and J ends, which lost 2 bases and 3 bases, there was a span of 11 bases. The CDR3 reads CASSFGQAANEKLFF. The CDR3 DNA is TGCGCCAGCAGCTTCGGGCAAGCAGCTAATGAAAAACTGTTTTTT.

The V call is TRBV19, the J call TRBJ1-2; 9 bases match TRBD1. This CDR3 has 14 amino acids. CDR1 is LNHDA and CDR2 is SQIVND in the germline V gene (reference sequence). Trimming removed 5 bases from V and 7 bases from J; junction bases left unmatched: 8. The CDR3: CASSGDRAYAGYTF. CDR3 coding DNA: TGTGCCAGTAGTGGGGACAGGGCTTACGCTGGCTACACCTTC.

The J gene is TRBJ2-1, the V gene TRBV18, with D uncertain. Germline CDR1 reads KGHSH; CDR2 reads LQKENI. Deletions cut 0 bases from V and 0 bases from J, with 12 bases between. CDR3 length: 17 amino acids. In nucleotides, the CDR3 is TGTGCCAGCTCACCACCATCAGGCCTGAGCTCCTACAATGAGCAGTTCTTC. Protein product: CASSPPSGLSSYNEQFF. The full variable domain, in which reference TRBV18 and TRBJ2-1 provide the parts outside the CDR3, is NAGVMQNPRHLVRRRGQEARLRCSPMKGHSHVYWYRQLPEEGLKFMVYLQKENIIDESGMPKERFSAEFPKEGPSILRIQQVVRGDSAAYFCASSPPSGLSSYNEQFFGPGTRLTVL.

The chain's CDR3 is CSAAPRLANYGYTF. DNA of the CDR3: TGCAGCGCCGCCCCTCGTCTAGCTAACTATGGCTACACCTTC. V gene TRBV29-1 combines with J gene TRBJ1-2; D remains ambiguous. The V end lost 7 bases, the J end lost 0 bases, and 15 bases lay between the germline ends. The CDR3 is 14 residues long. Germline lookup yields CDR1 SQVTM and CDR2 ANQGSEA.